The next 28 T cell receptor beta chains were all read from a single sample in a study of T-cell reconstitution after alpha-beta-depleted transplantation in children. Unique molecular identifiers were incorporated when the TCRbeta library was constructed. TCRdb independently ran MiXCR on the PCR reads; one entry per CDR3 protein. The data show about 580,000 distinct CDR3 sequences, 25% to 30% seen once. The specimen comprised PBMCs, sampled before TCRalphabeta/CD19-depleted stem cell transplant. These TCRs come from a boy less than two years old with Wiskott-Aldrich syndrome, due to receive a stem cell transplant.

This clonotype was seen only a few times. This chain joins TRBV7-9 and TRBJ2-7; 8 bases are shared with TRBD2. V lost 5 bases and J lost 3; bases outside the gene matches: 6. Germline lookup yields CDR1 SEHNR and CDR2 FQNEAQ (reference sequence). CDR3 length equals 14 residues. The CDR3 nucleotides read TGTGCCAGCAGCACCACTAGCGGCGGCTACGAGCAGTACTTC. Translation gives CASSTTSGGYEQYF.

This clonotype has more than one count but fewer than ten. The V gene is TRBV3-1, the J gene TRBJ2-1; a weak D match, TRBD2 (6 bases). This CDR3 spans 15 amino acids. V lost 4 bases and J 5 bases, leaving 15 bases between the germline ends. Germline V lookup: CDR1 LGHDT, CDR2 YNNKEL (reference sequence). CDR3 loop: CASSRGTLDDNEQFF. CDR3 bases: TGTGCCAGCAGCCGCGGGACCCTAGATGACAATGAGCAGTTCTTC.

In its sample, this clonotype was seen a few times. The chain recombines TRBV20-1 with TRBJ2-3, with 7 bases that match TRBD2. Germline V lookup: CDR1 DFQATT, CDR2 SNEGSKA (reference sequence). Germline trimming cut 1 base from V and 1 base from J; bases unmatched to any gene: 11. This CDR3 has 17 amino acids. The CDR3 DNA reads as TGCAGTGCTAGAGGCCGCGGCGGACTAGGGGGCACAGATACGCAGTATTTT. Its protein is CSARGRGGLGGTDTQYF.

The rearrangement uses TRBV25-1 and TRBJ2-5, with a weak D call TRBD1 (6 bases). This CDR3 contains 15 residues. Germline V gene sequence: CDR1 MGHDK, CDR2 SYGVNS. V lost 2 bases to trimming and J lost 5 bases, with 15 bases between them. CDR3 sequence reads: CASSEGRRGTETQYF. The CDR3 DNA is TGTGCCAGCAGTGAAGGTCGCAGGGGAACGGAGACCCAGTACTTC.

The chain is built from TRBV29-1 and TRBJ2-3; perhaps TRBD2 as D (5 bases). V lost 4 bases and J 0 bases, leaving 11 bases between the germline ends. The CDR3 length is 14 residues. The germline V gene has CDR1 SQVTM and CDR2 ANQGSEA. The chain's CDR3 is CSVAGRVSTDTQYF. Here the CDR3 DNA reads TGCAGCGTTGCCGGGCGGGTTAGCACAGATACGCAGTATTTT.

This chain uses TRBV20-1 with TRBJ2-5, with 11 bases aligning to TRBD2. Trimming took 6 bases from V and 0 from J; bases not matched to a gene: 6. The length of the CDR3 is 15 residues. CDR1 and CDR2 (germline): DFQATT, SNEGSKA (reference sequence). CDR3 sequence reads: CSASPLAGDQETQYF. The CDR3 nucleotides read TGCAGTGCCTCACCACTAGCGGGAGACCAAGAGACCCAGTACTTC.

A few counts support this clonotype. The chain recombines TRBV6-5 with TRBJ2-5; a weak D match, TRBD2 (6 bases). CDR1 and CDR2 (germline): MNHEY, SVGAGI. The CDR3 contains 15 residues. Trimming stripped 0 bases from V and 0 bases from J, with 8 bases between. CDR3 in amino acids: CASSYSGLYQETQYF. The CDR3 DNA follows: TGTGCCAGCAGTTACTCGGGACTGTACCAAGAGACCCAGTACTTC.

For the CDR3, the DNA is TGTGCCAGCAGCTTAGGGGGCAGGGGGGGCTCTGAAGCTTTCTTT. Residues: CASSLGGRGGSEAFF. The chain combines TRBV7-2 with TRBJ1-1; TRBD1 aligns across 7 bases. This CDR3 has 15 residues. Germline CDR1 and CDR2: SGHTA and FQGNSA. The J segment lost 6 bases and the V segment lost 1 base, leaving 8 bases of the junction unmatched.

This chain connects TRBV15 to TRBJ2-3; D is unresolved. Trimming pared 1 base from V and 0 bases from J, leaving 14 bases between. This CDR3 has 17 amino acids. CDR1 LNHNV and CDR2 YYDKDF come from the germline V gene (reference sequence). The CDR3 is CATSRGALSSSTDTQYF. In nucleotides, the CDR3 is TGTGCCACCAGCAGAGGGGCGTTAAGCTCTAGCACAGATACGCAGTATTTT.

There are a few counts of this clonotype. As DNA, the CDR3 is TGCGCCAGCAGCCCCGTCCGCCTAGCGGTCACAGATACGCAGTATTTT. Amino acid sequence: CASSPVRLAVTDTQYF. The rearrangement uses TRBV5-1 and TRBJ2-3, with 7 positions matching TRBD2. The CDR3 loop spans 16 amino acids. J lost 2 bases, V lost 4 bases, and 10 bases had no gene match. CDR1 is SGHRS, CDR2 YFSETQ, per germline.

The J gene is TRBJ2-3, the V gene TRBV11-2, with a weak D call TRBD1 (6 bases). V gave up 3 bases and J gave up 2 bases, with 9 bases separating them. The CDR3 has 14 residues. CDR1 is SGHAT and CDR2 is FQNNGV in the germline V gene. The CDR3 is CASSFGQFTDTQYF. The CDR3 DNA sequence: TGTGCCAGCAGCTTCGGACAGTTCACAGATACGCAGTATTTT.

The chain is built from TRBV10-3 and TRBJ2-7; TRBD1 matches at 10 bases. V lost 6 bases, J lost 4 bases, and 6 bases stayed unmatched. Germline CDR1 is ENHRY and CDR2 is SYGVKD. The CDR3 covers 14 residues. The CDR3 loop is CAISRDRGGYEQYF. CDR3 nucleotides: TGTGCCATCAGCCGGGACAGGGGAGGGTACGAGCAGTACTTC.

In this sample, this clonotype turned up a few times. V gene TRBV5-1 combines with J gene TRBJ2-5, with D hard to call. The V gene lost 0 bases and the J gene lost 1 base, with 10 bases spanning the gap. CDR1 and CDR2 (germline): SGHRS, YFSETQ. This CDR3 region has 15 residues. The CDR3 loop reads CASSLEPLGQETQYF. Written as DNA, the CDR3 is TGCGCCAGCAGCTTGGAGCCTTTGGGCCAAGAGACCCAGTACTTC.

This clonotype has just one count. The V and J genes are TRBV19 and TRBJ1-2, with D maybe TRBD1 (5 bases). Germline CDR1 reads LNHDA; CDR2 reads SQIVND (reference sequence). The CDR3 runs 13 residues. V lost 6 bases and J lost 8, with 16 bases in between. The CDR3 DNA reads as TGTGCCAGTAGATTCGACAGCTTGGGAGGCTACACCTTC. This encodes CASRFDSLGGYTF.

This clonotype was seen a few times. The rearrangement links TRBV9 to TRBJ2-1; D not certain. The CDR3 totals 14 residues. V shed 2 bases and J shed 5 bases, with 11 bases lying between them. CDR1 is SGDLS, CDR2 YYNGEE, per germline. CDR3 DNA sequence: TGTGCCAGCAGCGTTTCGGCCACTCACAATGAGCAGTTCTTC. This gives the protein CASSVSATHNEQFF.

This clonotype was detected a few times. The V call is TRBV20-1, the J call TRBJ1-5, with a weak D call TRBD1 (5 bases). CDR1 DFQATT and CDR2 SNEGSKA come from the germline V gene (reference sequence). The ends were cut back, 3 bases at V and 4 bases at J, with 7 bases in the middle. This CDR3 has 12 amino acids. Written as DNA, the CDR3 is TGCAGTGCTAGGGACACTAATCAGCCCCAGCATTTT. It translates to CSARDTNQPQHF.

This chain connects TRBV5-1 to TRBJ2-1; 12 bases line up with TRBD2. Germline assignment: CDR1 SGHRS and CDR2 YFSETQ. The CDR3 is 15 residues long. With V trimmed by 1 base and J by 8 bases, 4 bases remained unmatched. CDR3 in amino acids: CASSLRSSGRDEQFF. CDR3 in DNA: TGCGCCAGCAGCTTGCGGTCTAGCGGGAGGGATGAGCAGTTCTTC.

Worth noting for this clonotype: The junction departs from germline at one end; a sequencing error may be responsible. The chain couples TRBV3-1 to TRBJ1-1, with a tentative D call TRBD1 (6 bases). Per germline, CDR1 LGHDT and CDR2 YNNKEL (reference sequence). There are 15 residues in the CDR3. CDR3 DNA: TGTGCCAGCAGCCGCTTAACAGGGCCGAACGCTGAAGCTTTCTTT. This gives the protein CASSRLTGPNAEAFF.

This clonotype was picked up a small number of times. V is TRBV7-2 and J is TRBJ2-3; D is perhaps TRBD2 (6 bases). CDR3 length equals 16 residues. The V gene's germline CDR1 is SGHTA and CDR2 FQGNSA. Deletions cut 4 bases from V and 3 bases from J, with 17 bases between. Here the CDR3 DNA reads TGTGCCAGCAGCTACCGGATAGCGGAGCCGACAGATACGCAGTATTTT. Translation: CASSYRIAEPTDTQYF.

The chain recombines TRBV12-3 or TRBV12-4 with TRBJ2-3, with 11 nucleotides matching TRBD2. V lost 5 bases to trimming and J lost 6 bases; unmatched junction nucleotides: 4. The CDR3 sequence is 14 residues long. This chain's CDR3 is CASSDSGRGDTQYF. The CDR3 DNA reads as TGTGCCAGCAGTGATAGCGGGAGGGGGGATACGCAGTATTTT.

This clonotype appeared a few times. The chain employs TRBV3-1 and TRBJ2-2; no clear D. Germline V gene sequence: CDR1 LGHDT, CDR2 YNNKEL (reference sequence). Trimming left V 1 base short and J 2 bases short, with 8 bases between. This CDR3 comprises 15 residues. CDR3 loop: CASSQVSSNTGELFF. CDR3 nucleotide sequence: TGTGCCAGCAGCCAAGTGTCGAGTAACACCGGGGAGCTGTTTTTT.

This clonotype has more than one count but fewer than ten. The rearrangement uses TRBV20-1 and TRBJ1-2, with unresolved D. V lost 3 bases, J lost 7 bases, and 18 bases lay in between. Germline lookup yields CDR1 DFQATT and CDR2 SNEGSKA (reference sequence). The length of the CDR3 is 14 residues. Here the CDR3 DNA reads TGCAGTGCTAGGAAAGCTCTCACTCCTAGTGGCTACACCTTC. Its protein product is CSARKALTPSGYTF.

The gene calls are TRBV18 and TRBJ2-5; 7 bases fit TRBD2. V lost 2 bases and J lost 4; bases outside the gene matches: 4. CDR1 is KGHSH, CDR2 LQKENI, per germline. The CDR3 loop spans 14 amino acids. The CDR3 protein is CASSPKTGGETQYF. CDR3 sequence (DNA): TGTGCCAGCTCACCAAAGACGGGAGGAGAGACCCAGTACTTC. The whole variable domain, remainder taken from reference TRBV18 and TRBJ2-5, is NAGVMQNPRHLVRRRGQEARLRCSPMKGHSHVYWYRQLPEEGLKFMVYLQKENIIDESGMPKERFSAEFPKEGPSILRIQQVVRGDSAAYFCASSPKTGGETQYFGPGTRLLVL.

The chain links TRBV6-1 to TRBJ2-7; 9 bases agree with TRBD1. This CDR3 is built from 17 residues. V shed 6 bases and J 1 base; nucleotides not matched to a gene: 13. Germline V gene lookup returns CDR1 MNHNS and CDR2 SASEGT. CDR3 region: CASSSGTGIFRSYEQYF. The CDR3 DNA is TGTGCCAGCAGCTCCGGGACAGGGATATTTAGGTCCTACGAGCAGTACTTC.

The rearrangement uses TRBV5-1 and TRBJ1-4; D possibly corresponds to TRBD1 (6 bases). Germline CDR1 is SGHRS and CDR2 is YFSETQ. The CDR3 is 14 amino acids. V was cut by 4 bases and J by 8 bases, with 15 bases left in between. CDR3 sequence reads: CASSEGQYREKLFF. CDR3 coding DNA: TGCGCCAGCAGCGAGGGACAATACCGCGAAAAACTGTTTTTT.

The chain employs TRBV5-1 and TRBJ2-1, with D possibly being TRBD2 (6 bases). The CDR3 is 14 residues long. The germline CDR1 and CDR2 sequences are SGHRS and YFSETQ. Between the trimmed V and J ends, which lost 4 bases and 6 bases, there was a span of 14 bases. The DNA of the CDR3 is TGCGCCAGCAGCCCCGGGGGTTTTGGCAATGAGCAGTTCTTC. Translating gives CASSPGGFGNEQFF. Drawing the rest from reference TRBV5-1 and TRBJ2-1, the complete variable domain is KAGVTQTPRYLIKTRGQQVTLSCSPISGHRSVSWYQQTPGQGLQFLFEYFSETQRNKGNFPGRFSGRQFSNSRSEMNVSTLELGDSALYLCASSPGGFGNEQFFGPGTRLTVL.

The chain recombines TRBV12-3 or TRBV12-4 with TRBJ1-1; 9 bases agree with TRBD1. This CDR3 has 15 residues. The V segment lost 7 bases and the J segment 6 bases; nucleotides outside the gene matches: 12. CDR3 amino acids: CASNSRTGADAEAFF. CDR3 DNA sequence: TGTGCCAGCAACTCCAGGACAGGGGCGGACGCTGAAGCTTTCTTT.

The CDR3 sequence is CSAHSGTGGDHPMETQYF. The CDR3 DNA reads TGCAGTGCTCATTCCGGGACAGGGGGCGACCACCCCATGGAGACCCAGTACTTC. The chain is built from TRBV20-1 and TRBJ2-5; 12 positions match TRBD1. The length of the CDR3 is 18 residues. With V trimmed by 5 bases and J by 5 bases, 18 bases remained unmatched. The germline gives CDR1 DFQATT, CDR2 SNEGSKA (reference sequence).